This T cell receptor beta chain was retrieved from a study of blood T cell repertoires in COVID-19. Looking at the study overall: Both acute and convalescent COVID-19 samples were obtained from the United States, Italy and Spain. T cells, B-cell-depleted T cells, or PBMCs supplied cDNA or gDNA.

The CDR3 length is 15 residues. Germline CDR1 and CDR2: LGHDT and YNNKEL (reference sequence). V dropped 1 base and J dropped 0 bases, with 8 bases sitting between them. Original analysis: Using reference gene primer amplification, nucleated cell counts were estimated. The protocol was immunoSEQ multiplex PCR, while the TCRdb copy is restricted to in-frame clones and leaves out a portion. V, J and clone size are taken as reported in that table, and D and trimming were inferred from the DNA itself. In the table there are some 200,000 clones, about four fifths of which are singletons. The TCR comes from a woman in her 40s with acute or convalescent COVID-19. The rearrangement links TRBV3-1 (or the pseudogene TRBV3-2) to TRBJ2-3, with D hard to call. Sample: peripheral blood. This CDR3 is CASSQVGASTDTQYF. For the CDR3, the DNA is TGTGCCAGCAGCCAAGTCGGAGCTAGCACAGATACGCAGTATTTT.